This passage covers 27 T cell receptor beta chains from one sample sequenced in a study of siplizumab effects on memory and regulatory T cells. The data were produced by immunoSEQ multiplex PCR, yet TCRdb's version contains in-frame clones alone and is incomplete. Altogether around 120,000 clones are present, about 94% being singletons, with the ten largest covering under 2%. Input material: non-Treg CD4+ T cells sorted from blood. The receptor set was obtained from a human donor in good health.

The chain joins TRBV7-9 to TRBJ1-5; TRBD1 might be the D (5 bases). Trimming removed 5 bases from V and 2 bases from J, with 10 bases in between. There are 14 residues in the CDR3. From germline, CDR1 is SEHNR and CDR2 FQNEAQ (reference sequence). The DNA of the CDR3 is TGTGCCAGCAGCCTGGGGGTTGGCAATCAGCCCCAGCATTTT. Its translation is CASSLGVGNQPQHF.

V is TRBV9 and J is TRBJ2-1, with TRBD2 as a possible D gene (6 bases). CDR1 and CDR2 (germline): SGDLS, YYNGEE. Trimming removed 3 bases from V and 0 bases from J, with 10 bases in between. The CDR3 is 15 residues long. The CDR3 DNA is TGTGCCAGCAGCGCCGCGGGGAGCTCCTACAATGAGCAGTTCTTC. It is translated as CASSAAGSSYNEQFF.

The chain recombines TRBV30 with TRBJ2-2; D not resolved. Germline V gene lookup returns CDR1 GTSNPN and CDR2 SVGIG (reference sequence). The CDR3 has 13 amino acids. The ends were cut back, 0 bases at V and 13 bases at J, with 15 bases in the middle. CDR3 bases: TGTGCCTGGAGTGTCTCTCGTCCCGATCTGCTGTTTTTT. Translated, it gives CAWSVSRPDLLFF.

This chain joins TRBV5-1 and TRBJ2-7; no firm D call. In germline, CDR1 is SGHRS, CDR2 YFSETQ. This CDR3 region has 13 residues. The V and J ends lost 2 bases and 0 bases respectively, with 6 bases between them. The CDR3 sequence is CASSFRTSYEQYF. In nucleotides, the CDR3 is TGCGCCAGCAGCTTTAGGACCTCCTACGAGCAGTACTTC.

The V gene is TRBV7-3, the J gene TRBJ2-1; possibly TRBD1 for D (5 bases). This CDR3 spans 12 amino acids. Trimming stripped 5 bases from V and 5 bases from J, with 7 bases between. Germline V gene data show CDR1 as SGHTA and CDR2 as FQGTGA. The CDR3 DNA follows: TGTGCCAGCAGCGAAGGGGACAATGAGCAGTTCTTC. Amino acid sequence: CASSEGDNEQFF.

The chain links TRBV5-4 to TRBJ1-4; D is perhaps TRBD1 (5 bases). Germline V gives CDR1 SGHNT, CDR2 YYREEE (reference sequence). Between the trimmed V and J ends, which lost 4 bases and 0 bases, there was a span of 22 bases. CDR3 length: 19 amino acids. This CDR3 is CASSPGGGAIYATNEKLFF. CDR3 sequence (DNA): TGTGCCAGCAGCCCAGGCGGGGGAGCGATATATGCAACTAATGAAAAACTGTTTTTT.

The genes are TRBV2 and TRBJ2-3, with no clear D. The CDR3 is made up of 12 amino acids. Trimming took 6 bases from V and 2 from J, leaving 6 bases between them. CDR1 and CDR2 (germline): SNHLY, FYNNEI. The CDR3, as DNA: TGTGCCAGCAGAGTGATCACAGATACGCAGTATTTT. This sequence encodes CASRVITDTQYF.

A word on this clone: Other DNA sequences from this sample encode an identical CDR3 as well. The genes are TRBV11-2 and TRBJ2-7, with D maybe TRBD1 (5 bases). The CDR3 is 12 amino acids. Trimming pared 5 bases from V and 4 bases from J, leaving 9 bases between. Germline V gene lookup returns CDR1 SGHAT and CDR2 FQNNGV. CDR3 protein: CASSPQGYEQYF. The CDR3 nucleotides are TGTGCCAGCAGCCCCCAGGGTTACGAGCAGTACTTC.

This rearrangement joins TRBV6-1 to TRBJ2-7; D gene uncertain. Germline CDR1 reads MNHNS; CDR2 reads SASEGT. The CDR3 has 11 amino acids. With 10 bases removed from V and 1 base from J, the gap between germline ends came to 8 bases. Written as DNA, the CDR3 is TGTGCCACCTCCCAGTCCTACGAGCAGTACTTC. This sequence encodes CATSQSYEQYF.

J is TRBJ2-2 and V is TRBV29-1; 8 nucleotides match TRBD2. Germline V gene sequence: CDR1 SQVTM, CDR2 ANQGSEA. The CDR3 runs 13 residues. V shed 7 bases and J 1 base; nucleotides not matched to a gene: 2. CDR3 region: CSGSGGNTGELFF. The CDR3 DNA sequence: TGCAGCGGAAGCGGGGGGAACACCGGGGAGCTGTTTTTT.

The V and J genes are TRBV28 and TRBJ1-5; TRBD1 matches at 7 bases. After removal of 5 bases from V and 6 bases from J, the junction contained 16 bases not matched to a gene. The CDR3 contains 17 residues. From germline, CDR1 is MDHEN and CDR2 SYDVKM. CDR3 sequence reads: CASSVRRYTRGPQPQHF. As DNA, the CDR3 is TGTGCCAGCAGTGTTAGGCGTTATACGAGGGGGCCTCAGCCCCAGCATTTT.

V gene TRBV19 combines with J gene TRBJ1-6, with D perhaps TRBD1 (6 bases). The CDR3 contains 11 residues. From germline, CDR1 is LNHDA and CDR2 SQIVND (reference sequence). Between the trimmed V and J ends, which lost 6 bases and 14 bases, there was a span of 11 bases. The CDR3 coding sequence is TGTGCCAGTAGGTCAGGGGCCACCCTCCACTTT. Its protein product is CASRSGATLHF.

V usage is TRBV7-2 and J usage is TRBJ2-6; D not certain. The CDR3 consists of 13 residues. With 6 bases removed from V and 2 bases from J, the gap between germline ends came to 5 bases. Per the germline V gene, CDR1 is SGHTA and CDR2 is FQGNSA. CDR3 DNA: TGTGCCAGCAGATTTACTGGGGCCAACGTCCTGACTTTC. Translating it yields CASRFTGANVLTF.

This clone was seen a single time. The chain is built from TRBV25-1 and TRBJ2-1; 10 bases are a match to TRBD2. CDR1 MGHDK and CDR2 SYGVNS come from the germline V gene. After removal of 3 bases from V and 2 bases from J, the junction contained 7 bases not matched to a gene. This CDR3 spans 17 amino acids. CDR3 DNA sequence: TGTGCCAGCAGTGATGCTAGCGGGGGTAACCCCTACAATGAGCAGTTCTTC. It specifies CASSDASGGNPYNEQFF. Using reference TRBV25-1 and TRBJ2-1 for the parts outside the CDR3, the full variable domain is EADIYQTPRYLVIGTGKKITLECSQTMGHDKMYWYQQDPGMELHLIHYSYGVNSTEKGDLSSESTVSRIRTEHFPLTLESARPSHTSQYLCASSDASGGNPYNEQFFGPGTRLTVL.

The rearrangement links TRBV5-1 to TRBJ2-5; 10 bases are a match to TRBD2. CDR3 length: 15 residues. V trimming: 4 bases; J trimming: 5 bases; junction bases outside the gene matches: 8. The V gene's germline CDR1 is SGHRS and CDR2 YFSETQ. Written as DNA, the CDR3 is TGCGCCAGCAGCCTCACACTAGCGGGGAGGGAGACCCAGTACTTC. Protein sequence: CASSLTLAGRETQYF.

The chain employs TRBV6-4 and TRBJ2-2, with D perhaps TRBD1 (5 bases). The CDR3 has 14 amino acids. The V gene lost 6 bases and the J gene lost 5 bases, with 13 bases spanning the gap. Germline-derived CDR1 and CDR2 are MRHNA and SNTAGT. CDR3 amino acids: CASRPQGVTGELFF. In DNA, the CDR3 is TGTGCCAGCAGGCCCCAGGGTGTAACCGGGGAGCTGTTTTTT.

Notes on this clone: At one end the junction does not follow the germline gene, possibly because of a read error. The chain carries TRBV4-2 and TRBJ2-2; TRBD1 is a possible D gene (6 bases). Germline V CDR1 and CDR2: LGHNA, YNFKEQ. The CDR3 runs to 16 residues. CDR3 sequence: CASSQDKGEGHRGAVF. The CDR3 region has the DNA TGTGCCAGCAGCCAAGATAAGGGGGAAGGGCACCGGGGAGCTGTTTTT.

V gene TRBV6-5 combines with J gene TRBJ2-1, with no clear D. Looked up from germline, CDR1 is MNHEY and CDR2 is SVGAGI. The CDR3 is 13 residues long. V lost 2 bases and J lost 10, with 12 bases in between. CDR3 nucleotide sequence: TGTGCCAGCAGTTACCGAGTAGGGTACGAGCAGTTCTTC. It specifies CASSYRVGYEQFF.

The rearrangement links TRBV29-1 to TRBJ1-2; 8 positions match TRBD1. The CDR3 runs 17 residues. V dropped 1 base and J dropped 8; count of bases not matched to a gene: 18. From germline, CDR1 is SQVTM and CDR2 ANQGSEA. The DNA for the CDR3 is TGCAGCGTTGAAGCCCCGGGACAGGTCTTTTATTTTTCCGGCTACACCTTC. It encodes CSVEAPGQVFYFSGYTF.

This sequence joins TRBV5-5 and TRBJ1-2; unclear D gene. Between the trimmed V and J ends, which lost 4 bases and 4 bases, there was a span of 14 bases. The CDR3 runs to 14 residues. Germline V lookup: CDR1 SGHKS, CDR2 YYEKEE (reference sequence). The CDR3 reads CASSQGQAFYGYTF. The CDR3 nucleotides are TGTGCCAGCAGCCAAGGGCAGGCCTTCTATGGCTACACCTTC.

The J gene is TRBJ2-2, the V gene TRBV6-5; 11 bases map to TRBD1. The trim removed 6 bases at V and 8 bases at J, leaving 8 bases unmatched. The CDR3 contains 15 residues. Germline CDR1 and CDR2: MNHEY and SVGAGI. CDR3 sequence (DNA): TGTGCCAGCAGACCAGGGACAGGGGGAATGGGGGAGCTGTTTTTT. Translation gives CASRPGTGGMGELFF.

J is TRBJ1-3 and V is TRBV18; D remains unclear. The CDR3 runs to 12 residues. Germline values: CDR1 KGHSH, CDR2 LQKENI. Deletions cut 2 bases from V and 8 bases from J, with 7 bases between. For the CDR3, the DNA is TGTGCCAGCTCACCAGGGGAACACACCATATATTTT. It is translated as CASSPGEHTIYF.

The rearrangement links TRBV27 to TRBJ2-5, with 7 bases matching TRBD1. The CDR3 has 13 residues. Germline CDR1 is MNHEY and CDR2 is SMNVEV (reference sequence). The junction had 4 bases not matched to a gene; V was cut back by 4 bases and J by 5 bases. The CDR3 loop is CASSYRGVETQYF. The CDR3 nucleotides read TGTGCCAGCAGTTACAGGGGTGTGGAGACCCAGTACTTC.

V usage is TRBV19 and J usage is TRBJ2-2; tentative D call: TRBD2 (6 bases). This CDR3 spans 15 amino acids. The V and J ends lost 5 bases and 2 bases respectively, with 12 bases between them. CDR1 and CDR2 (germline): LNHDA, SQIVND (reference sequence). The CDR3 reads CASSQVGGNTGELFF. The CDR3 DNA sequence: TGTGCCAGTAGTCAGGTGGGGGGAAACACCGGGGAGCTGTTTTTT.

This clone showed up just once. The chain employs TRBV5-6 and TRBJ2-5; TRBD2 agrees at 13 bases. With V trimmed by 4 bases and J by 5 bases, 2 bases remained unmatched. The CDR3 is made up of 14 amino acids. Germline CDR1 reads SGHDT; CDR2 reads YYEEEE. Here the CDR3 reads CASSLLAGGETQYF. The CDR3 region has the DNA TGTGCCAGCAGCCTACTAGCGGGAGGGGAGACCCAGTACTTC.

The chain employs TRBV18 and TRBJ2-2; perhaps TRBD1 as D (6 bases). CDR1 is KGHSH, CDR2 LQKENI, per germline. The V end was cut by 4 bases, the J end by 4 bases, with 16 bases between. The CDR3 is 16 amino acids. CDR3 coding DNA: TGTGCCAGCTCACGTCAATCCGGGACAACCACCGGGGAGCTGTTTTTT. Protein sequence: CASSRQSGTTTGELFF. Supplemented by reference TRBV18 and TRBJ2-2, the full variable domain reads NAGVMQNPRHLVRRRGQEARLRCSPMKGHSHVYWYRQLPEEGLKFMVYLQKENIIDESGMPKERFSAEFPKEGPSILRIQQVVRGDSAAYFCASSRQSGTTTGELFFGEGSRLTVL.

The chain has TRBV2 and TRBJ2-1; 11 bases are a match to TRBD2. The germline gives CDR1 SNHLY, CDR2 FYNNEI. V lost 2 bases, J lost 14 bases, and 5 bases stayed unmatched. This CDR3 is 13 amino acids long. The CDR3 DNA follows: TGTGCCAGCAGTGAAACTAGCGGGGGTCGAGAGTTCTTC. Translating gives CASSETSGGREFF.